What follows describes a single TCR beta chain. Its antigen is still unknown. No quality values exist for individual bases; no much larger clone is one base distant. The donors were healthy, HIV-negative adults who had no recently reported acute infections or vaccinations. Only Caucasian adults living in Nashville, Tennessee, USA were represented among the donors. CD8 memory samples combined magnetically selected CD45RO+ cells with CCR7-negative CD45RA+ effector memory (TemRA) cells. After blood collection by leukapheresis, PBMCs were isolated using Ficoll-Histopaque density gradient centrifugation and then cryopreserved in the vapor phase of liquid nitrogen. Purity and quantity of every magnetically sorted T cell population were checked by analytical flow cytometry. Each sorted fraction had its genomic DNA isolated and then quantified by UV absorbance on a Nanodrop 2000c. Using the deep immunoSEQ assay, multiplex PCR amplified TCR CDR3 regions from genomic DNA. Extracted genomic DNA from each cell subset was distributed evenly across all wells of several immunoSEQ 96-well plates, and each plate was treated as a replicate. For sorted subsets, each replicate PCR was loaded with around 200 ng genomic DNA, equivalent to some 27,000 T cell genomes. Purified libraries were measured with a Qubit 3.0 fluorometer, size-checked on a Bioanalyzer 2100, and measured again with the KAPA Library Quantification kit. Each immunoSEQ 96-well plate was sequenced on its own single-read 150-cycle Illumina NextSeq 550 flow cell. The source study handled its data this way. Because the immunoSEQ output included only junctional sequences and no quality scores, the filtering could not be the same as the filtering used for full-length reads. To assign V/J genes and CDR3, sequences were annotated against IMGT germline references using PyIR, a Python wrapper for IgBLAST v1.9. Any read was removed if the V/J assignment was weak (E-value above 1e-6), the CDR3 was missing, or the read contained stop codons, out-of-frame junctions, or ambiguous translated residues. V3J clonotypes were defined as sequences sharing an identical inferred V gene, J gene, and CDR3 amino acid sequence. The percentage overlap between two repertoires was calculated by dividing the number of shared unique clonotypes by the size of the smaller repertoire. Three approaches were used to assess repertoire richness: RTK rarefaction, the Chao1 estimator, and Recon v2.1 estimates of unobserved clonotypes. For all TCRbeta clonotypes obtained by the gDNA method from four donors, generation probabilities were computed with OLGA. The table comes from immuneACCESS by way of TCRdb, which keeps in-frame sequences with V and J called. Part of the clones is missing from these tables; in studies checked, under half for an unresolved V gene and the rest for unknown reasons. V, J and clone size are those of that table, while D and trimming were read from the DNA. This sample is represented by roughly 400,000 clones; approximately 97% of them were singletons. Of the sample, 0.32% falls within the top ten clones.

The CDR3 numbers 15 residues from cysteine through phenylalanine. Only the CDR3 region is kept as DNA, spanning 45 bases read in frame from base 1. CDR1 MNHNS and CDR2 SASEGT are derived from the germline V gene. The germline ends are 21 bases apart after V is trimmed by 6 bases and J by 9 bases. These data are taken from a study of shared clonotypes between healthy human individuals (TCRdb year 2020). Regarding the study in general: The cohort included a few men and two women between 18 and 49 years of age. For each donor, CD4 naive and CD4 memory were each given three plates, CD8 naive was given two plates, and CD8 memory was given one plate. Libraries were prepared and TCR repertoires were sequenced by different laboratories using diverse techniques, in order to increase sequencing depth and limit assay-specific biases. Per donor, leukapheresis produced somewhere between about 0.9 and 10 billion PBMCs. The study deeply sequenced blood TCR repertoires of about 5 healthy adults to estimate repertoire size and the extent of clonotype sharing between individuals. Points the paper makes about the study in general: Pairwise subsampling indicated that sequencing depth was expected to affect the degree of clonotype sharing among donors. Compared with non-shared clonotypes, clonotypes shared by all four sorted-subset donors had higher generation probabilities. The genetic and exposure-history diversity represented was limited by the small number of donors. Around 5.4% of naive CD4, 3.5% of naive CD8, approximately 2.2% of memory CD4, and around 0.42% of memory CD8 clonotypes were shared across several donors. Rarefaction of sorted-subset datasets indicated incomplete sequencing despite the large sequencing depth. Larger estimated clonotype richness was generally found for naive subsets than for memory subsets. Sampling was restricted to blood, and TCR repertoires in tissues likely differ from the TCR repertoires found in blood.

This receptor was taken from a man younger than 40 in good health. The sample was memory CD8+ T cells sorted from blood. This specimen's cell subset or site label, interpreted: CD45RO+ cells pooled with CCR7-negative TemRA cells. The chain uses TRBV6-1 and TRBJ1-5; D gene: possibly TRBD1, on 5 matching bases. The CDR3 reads CASSLTGAAPRPQHF. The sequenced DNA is TGTGCCAGCAGCCTGACTGGGGCCGCCCCAAGGCCCCAGCATTTT.